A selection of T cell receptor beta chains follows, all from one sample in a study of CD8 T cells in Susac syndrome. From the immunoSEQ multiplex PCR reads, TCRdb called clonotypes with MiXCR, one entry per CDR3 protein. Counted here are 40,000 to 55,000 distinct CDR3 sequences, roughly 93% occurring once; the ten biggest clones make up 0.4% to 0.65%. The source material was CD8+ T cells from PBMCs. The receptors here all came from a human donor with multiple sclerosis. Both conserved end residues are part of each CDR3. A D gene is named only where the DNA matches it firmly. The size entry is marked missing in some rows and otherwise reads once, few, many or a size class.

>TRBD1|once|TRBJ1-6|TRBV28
CASSLDRVSEALHF
TGTGCCAGCAGTTTAGACAGGGTTTCGGAGGCCCTCCACTTT
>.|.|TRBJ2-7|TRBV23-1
CASSQSIHHYEQYF
TGCGCCAGCAGTCAATCGATACATCACTACGAGCAGTACTTC
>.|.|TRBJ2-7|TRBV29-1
CSVLGQSYEQYF
TGCAGCGTTCTCGGACAGTCCTACGAGCAGTACTTC
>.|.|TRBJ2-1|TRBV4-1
CASSQLSGSLFF
TGCGCCAGCAGCCAACTATCGGGGAGCCTGTTCTTC
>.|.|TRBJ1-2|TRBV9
CASSADGAYGYTF
TGTGCCAGCAGTGCCGACGGAGCCTATGGCTACACCTTC
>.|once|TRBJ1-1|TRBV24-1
CATSEAGSQTEAFF
TGTGCCACCAGTGAGGCAGGGTCCCAGACTGAAGCTTTCTTT
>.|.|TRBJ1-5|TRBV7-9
CASSLSTGNQPQHF
TGTGCCAGCAGCTTGTCAACAGGCAATCAGCCCCAGCATTTT
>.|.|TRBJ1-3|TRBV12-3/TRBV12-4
CASSFWGAVGNTIYF
TGTGCCAGCAGTTTTTGGGGGGCGGTTGGAAACACCATATATTTT
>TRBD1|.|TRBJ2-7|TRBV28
CASRERQGLWEQYF
TGTGCCAGCAGGGAACGACAGGGTTTATGGGAGCAGTACTTC
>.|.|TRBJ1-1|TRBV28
CASSLAARSTEAFF
TGTGCCAGCAGTTTGGCGGCGAGGAGCACTGAAGCTTTCTTT
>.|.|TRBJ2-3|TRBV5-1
CASSTMGVDTQYF
TGCGCCAGCAGCACCATGGGAGTGGATACGCAGTATTTT
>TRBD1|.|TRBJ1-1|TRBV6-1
CASSEAGQEVPRTEAFF
TGTGCCAGCAGTGAAGCGGGACAGGAGGTGCCAAGAACTGAAGCTTTCTTT
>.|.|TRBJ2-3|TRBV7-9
CASSLAQGLSTATQYF
TGTGCCAGCAGCTTAGCCCAGGGCCTAAGCACAGCTACGCAGTATTTT
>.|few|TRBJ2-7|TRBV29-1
CSASDQGTSYEQYF
TGCAGCGCATCGGACCAGGGGACTTCCTACGAGCAGTACTTC
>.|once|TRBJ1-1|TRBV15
CATRFGGYNTEAFF
TGTGCCACCAGGTTTGGGGGGTACAACACTGAAGCTTTCTTT
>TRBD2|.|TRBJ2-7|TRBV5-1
CASSSTSGGSYEQYF
TGCGCCAGCAGCTCTACTAGCGGGGGCTCCTACGAGCAGTACTTC
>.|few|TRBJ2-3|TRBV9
CASGGGGTDTQYF
TGTGCCAGCGGGGGCGGGGGCACAGATACGCAGTATTTT
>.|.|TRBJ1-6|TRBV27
CASSFQSNSPLHF
TGTGCCAGCAGTTTTCAGTCGAATTCACCCCTCCACTTT
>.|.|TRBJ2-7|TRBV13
CASSEGVYYEQYF
TGTGCCAGCAGCGAAGGGGTATACTACGAGCAGTACTTC
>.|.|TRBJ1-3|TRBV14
CASSQGWGIGRKNTIYF
TGTGCCAGCAGCCAAGGATGGGGCATTGGACGAAAAAACACCATATATTTT
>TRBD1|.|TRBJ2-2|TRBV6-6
CASSLTGAGELFF
TGTGCCAGCAGCCTAACAGGGGCCGGGGAGCTGTTTTTT
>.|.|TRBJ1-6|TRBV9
CASSEGGNSPLHF
TGTGCCAGCAGCGAGGGAGGTAATTCACCCCTCCACTTT
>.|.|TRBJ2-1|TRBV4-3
CASSPNRGANNEQFF
TGCGCCAGCAGCCCCAATAGGGGGGCTAACAATGAGCAGTTCTTC
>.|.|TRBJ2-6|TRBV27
CASSGPSGANVLTF
TGTGCCAGCAGTGGACCCTCTGGGGCCAACGTCCTGACTTTC
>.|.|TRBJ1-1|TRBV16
CASSPSSAGTEAFF
TGTGCCAGCAGCCCCTCCTCAGCGGGCACTGAAGCTTTCTTT
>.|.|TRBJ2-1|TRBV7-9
CASGASVNEQFF
TGTGCCAGCGGCGCTAGCGTCAATGAGCAGTTCTTC
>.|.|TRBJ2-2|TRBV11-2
CAVQGTNTGELFF
TGTGCCGTACAGGGTACCAACACCGGGGAGCTGTTTTTT
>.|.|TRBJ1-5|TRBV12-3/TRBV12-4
CASSSGTHSNQPQHF
TGTGCCAGCAGCTCCGGGACTCATAGCAATCAGCCCCAGCATTTT
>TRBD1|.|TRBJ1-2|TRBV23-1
CASSHFFDRDSYGYTF
TGCGCCAGCAGTCACTTTTTCGACCGGGACAGCTATGGCTACACCTTC
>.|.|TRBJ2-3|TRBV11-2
CASSLGGGDVDTQYF
TGTGCCAGCAGCCTCGGGGGTGGAGATGTAGATACGCAGTATTTT
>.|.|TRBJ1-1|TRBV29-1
CSVVLGLMNTEAFF
TGCAGCGTTGTATTGGGACTTATGAACACTGAAGCTTTCTTT
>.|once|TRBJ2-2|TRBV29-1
CSVEKGRATGELFF
TGCAGCGTTGAAAAGGGCAGGGCCACCGGGGAGCTGTTTTTT
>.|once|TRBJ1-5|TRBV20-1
CSARDPGQNQPQHF
TGCAGTGCTAGAGATCCGGGGCAAAATCAGCCCCAGCATTTT
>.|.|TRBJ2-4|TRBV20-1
CSARDGQAVRNIQYF
TGCAGTGCTAGAGATGGGCAGGCCGTCCGAAACATTCAGTACTTC
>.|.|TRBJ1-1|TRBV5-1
CASSPNTNTEAFF
TGCGCCAGCAGCCCGAATACGAACACTGAAGCTTTCTTT
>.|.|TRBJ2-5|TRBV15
CATESDLGAPQETQYF
TGTGCCACCGAAAGCGATCTGGGGGCTCCCCAAGAGACCCAGTACTTC
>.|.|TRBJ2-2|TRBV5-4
CASSSSAATGELFF
TGTGCCAGCAGCTCTAGCGCGGCCACCGGGGAGCTGTTTTTT
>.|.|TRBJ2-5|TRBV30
CAWTRGVETQYF
TGTGCCTGGACCAGGGGTGTTGAGACCCAGTACTTC
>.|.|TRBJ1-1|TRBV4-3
CASSQGTPASSEAFF
TGCGCCAGCAGCCAAGGGACACCCGCTTCGAGTGAAGCTTTCTTT
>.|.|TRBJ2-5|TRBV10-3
CAISERLAQETQYF
TGTGCCATCAGTGAGAGGCTAGCACAAGAGACCCAGTACTTC
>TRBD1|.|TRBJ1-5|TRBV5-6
CASSDGTASNQPQHF
TGTGCCAGCAGCGACGGGACAGCTAGCAATCAGCCCCAGCATTTT
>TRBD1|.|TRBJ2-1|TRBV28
CASSSGQGHGEQFF
TGTGCCAGCAGTTCGGGACAGGGGCACGGTGAGCAGTTCTTC
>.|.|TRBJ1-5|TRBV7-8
CASSLNPGLSQPQHF
TGTGCCAGCAGCTTAAATCCGGGCCTAAGCCAGCCCCAGCATTTT
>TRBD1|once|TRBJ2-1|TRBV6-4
CASSDGTGGNEQFF
TGTGCCAGCAGTGACGGGACAGGGGGCAATGAGCAGTTCTTC
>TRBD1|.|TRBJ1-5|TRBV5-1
CASSPGTAYSNQPQHF
TGCGCCAGCAGCCCTGGGACAGCTTATAGCAATCAGCCCCAGCATTTT
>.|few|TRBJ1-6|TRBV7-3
CASSLTSGNSPLHF
TGTGCCAGCAGCTTAACGTCGGGGAATTCACCCCTCCACTTT
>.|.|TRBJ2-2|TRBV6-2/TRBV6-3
CASRRHRVSTGELFF
TGTGCCAGCAGACGCCACAGGGTCTCCACCGGGGAGCTGTTTTTT
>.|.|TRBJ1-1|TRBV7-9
CASSFGEPEAFF
TGTGCCAGCAGCTTCGGGGAGCCTGAAGCTTTCTTT
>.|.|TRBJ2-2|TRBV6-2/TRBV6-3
CASSPLNPGELFF
TGTGCCAGCAGCCCCCTGAATCCCGGGGAGCTGTTTTTT
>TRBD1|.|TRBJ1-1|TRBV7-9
CASSPRTGEVTEAFF
TGTGCCAGCAGCCCGCGGACAGGGGAGGTCACTGAAGCTTTCTTT